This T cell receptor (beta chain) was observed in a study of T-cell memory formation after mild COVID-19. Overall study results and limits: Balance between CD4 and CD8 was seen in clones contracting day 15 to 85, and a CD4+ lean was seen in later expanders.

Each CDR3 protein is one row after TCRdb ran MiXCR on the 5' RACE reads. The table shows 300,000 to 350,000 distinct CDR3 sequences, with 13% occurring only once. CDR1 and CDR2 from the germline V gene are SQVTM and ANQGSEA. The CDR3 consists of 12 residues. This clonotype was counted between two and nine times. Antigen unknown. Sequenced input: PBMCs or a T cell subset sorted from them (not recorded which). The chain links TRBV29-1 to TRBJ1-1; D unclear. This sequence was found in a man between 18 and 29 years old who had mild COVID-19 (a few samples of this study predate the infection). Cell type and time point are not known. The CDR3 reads CTAGRGNTEAFF. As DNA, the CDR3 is TGCACCGCCGGAAGAGGTAACACTGAAGCTTTCTTT.